This T cell receptor (beta chain) derives from a study of cytomegalovirus exposure and HLA in healthy donors. At the level of the study: In an early release, HLA-typed donors contributed tens of millions of unique TCR sequences.

Study outcomes and limitations: A later examination showed that TCR association rates differed by HLA locus, with DRB1 most and HLA-C fewest. According to a later analysis, donors in an Asian-associated ancestry cluster reportedly had fewer N-insertions than the roughly 670-donor mean.

The study ran its PCR with 60 Vbeta and 13 Jbeta primers. Profiling relied on immunoSEQ multiplex PCR, and the TCRdb table lists in-frame clones only, not all of them. The table records around 100,000 clones, just under 70% of them present only once. In its sample, this clone was seen once. Its antigen is still unknown. Input material: PBMCs. The clonotype was recovered from a man aged 25 to 40 in good health and CMV-seropositive.

This CDR3 is CASSPRGGGALDTQYF. The CDR3 DNA follows: TGTGCCAGCAGCCCCAGGGGCGGGGGGGCGTTAGATACGCAGTATTTT. The chain links TRBV5-6 to TRBJ2-3, with 9 positions matching TRBD2. Germline CDR1 and CDR2: SGHDT and YYEEEE. V lost 4 bases and J lost 5; bases outside the gene matches: 11. CDR3 length equals 16 residues. Variable domain in full (rest from reference TRBV5-6 and TRBJ2-3): DAGVTQSPTHLIKTRGQQVTLRCSPKSGHDTVSWYQQALGQGPQFIFQYYEEEERQRGNFPDRFSGHQFPNYSSELNVNALLLGDSALYLCASSPRGGGALDTQYFGPGTRLTVL.